The T cell receptor beta chain described here comes from a study of T cell changes during pregnancy in multiple sclerosis. The V gene's germline CDR1 is SGHTA and CDR2 FQGNSA. The V gene end was trimmed by 5 bases and the J gene end by 5 bases; junction bases not matched to a gene: 6. The CDR3 consists of 14 residues. The data were produced by immunoSEQ multiplex PCR, yet TCRdb's version contains in-frame clones alone and is incomplete. Among roughly 110,000 clones, just under 95% were seen once, and the ten largest hold approximately 1.6%. Sequencing used peripheral blood, obtained after pregnancy. The V gene is TRBV7-2, the J gene TRBJ2-5; 9 positions match TRBD2. This clonotype was sampled from a female donor with multiple sclerosis, enrolled in a pregnancy study. The CDR3 here is CASSPRLAAETQYF. CDR3 bases: TGTGCCAGCAGCCCGAGACTAGCGGCGGAGACCCAGTACTTC.